The source of this T cell receptor (beta chain) is a study of metastatic and nonmetastatic thyroid tumors. About the study: Patients with malignant and benign thyroid disease provided blood and tumor or nodule tissue, whose repertoires were compared.

Each patient came to thyroid surgery without any prior treatment (of any kind). MiXCR was used by TCRdb to re-call the PCR reads. The sample holds 65,000 to 70,000 clones, over 12% seen once. Germline V lookup: CDR1 PRHDT, CDR2 FYEKMQ (reference sequence). V was trimmed by 4 bases and J by 6 bases, leaving 17 bases between them. The length of the CDR3 is 15 residues. The sequence derives from a male donor with papillary thyroid cancer or a benign thyroid nodule (not recorded which). Some clones in this sample may be carry-over from other donors' samples. Source material: blood. The chain is built from TRBV13 and TRBJ2-3; D is perhaps TRBD2 (7 bases). The DNA for the CDR3 is TGTGCCAGCAGCTCCCTTCGGGGGCGGGGGGATACGCAGTATTTT. The encoded protein is CASSSLRGRGDTQYF.